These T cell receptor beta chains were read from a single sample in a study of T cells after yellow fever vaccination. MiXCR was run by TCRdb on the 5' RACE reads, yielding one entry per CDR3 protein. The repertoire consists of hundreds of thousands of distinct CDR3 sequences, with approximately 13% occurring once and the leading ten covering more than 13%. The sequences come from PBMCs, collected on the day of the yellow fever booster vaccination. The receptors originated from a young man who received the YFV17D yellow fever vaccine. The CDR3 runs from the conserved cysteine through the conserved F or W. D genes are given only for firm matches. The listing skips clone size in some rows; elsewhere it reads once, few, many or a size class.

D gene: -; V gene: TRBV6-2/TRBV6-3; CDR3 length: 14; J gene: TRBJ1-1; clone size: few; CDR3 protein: CASSYGGTNTEAFF; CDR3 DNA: TGTGCCAGCAGTTACGGGGGGACGAACACTGAAGCTTTCTTT
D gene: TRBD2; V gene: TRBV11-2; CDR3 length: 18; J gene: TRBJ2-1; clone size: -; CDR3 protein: CASSLGRYQGGPLDEQFF; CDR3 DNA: TGTGCCAGCAGCCTAGGTAGATACCAGGGAGGGCCTTTGGATGAGCAGTTCTTC
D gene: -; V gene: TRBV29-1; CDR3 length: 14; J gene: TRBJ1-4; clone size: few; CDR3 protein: CSVPIQGTNEKLFF; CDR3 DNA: TGCAGCGTTCCTATACAGGGAACTAATGAAAAACTGTTTTTT
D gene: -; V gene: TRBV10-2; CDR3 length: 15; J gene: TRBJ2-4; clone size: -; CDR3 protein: CASSEWGQYSNIQYF; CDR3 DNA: TGCGCCAGCAGTGAATGGGGGCAGTATTCAAACATTCAGTACTTC
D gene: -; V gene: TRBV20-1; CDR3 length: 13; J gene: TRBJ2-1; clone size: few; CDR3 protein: CSAREGAANEQFF; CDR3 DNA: TGCAGTGCTAGGGAGGGGGCCGCAAATGAGCAGTTCTTC
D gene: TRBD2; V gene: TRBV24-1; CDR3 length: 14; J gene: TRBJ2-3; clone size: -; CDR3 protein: CATSDLPLAGIQYF; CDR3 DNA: TGTGCCACCAGTGACCTTCCACTAGCGGGAATACAGTATTTT
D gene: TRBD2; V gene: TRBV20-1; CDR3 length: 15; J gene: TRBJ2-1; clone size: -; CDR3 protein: CSARRGAGGVNEQFF; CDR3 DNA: TGCAGTGCTAGAAGGGGCGCGGGGGGGGTTAATGAGCAGTTCTTC
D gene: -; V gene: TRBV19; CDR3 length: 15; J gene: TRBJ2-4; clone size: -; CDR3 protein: CATLDGGGPKNIQYF; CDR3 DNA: TGTGCCACCCTGGACGGCGGGGGCCCCAAAAACATTCAGTACTTC
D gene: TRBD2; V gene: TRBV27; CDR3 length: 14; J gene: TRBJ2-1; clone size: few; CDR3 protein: CASRRLAPGYEQFF; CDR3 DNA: TGTGCCAGCAGACGACTAGCTCCCGGGTATGAGCAGTTCTTC
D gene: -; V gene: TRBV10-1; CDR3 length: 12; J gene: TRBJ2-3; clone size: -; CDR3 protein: CASSDGTDTQYF; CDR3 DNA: TGCGCCAGCAGTGACGGAACAGATACGCAGTATTTT
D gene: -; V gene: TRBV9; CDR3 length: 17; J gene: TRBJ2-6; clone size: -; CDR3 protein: CASSPGQRLSGANVLTF; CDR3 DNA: TGTGCCAGCAGCCCCGGACAGAGGCTCTCTGGGGCCAACGTCCTGACTTTC
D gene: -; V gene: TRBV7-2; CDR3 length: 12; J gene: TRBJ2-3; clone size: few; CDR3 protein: CASSLDGPYKYF; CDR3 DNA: TGTGCCAGCAGCTTAGACGGACCCTATAAGTATTTT
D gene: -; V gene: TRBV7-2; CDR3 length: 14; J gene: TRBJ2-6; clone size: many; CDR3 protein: CASSLRSGANVLTF; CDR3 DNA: TGTGCCAGCAGCTTGCGGTCTGGGGCCAACGTCCTGACTTTC
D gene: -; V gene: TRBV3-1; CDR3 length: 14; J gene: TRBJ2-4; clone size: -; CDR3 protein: CASSRRETKNIQYF; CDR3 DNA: TGTGCCAGCAGCCGTCGGGAGACCAAAAACATTCAGTACTTC
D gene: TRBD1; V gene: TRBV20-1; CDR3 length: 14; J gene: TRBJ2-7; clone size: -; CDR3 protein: CSATDRGNSYEQYF; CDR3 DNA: TGCAGTGCAACCGACAGGGGCAACTCCTACGAGCAGTACTTC
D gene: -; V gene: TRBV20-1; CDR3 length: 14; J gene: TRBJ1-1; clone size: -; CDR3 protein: CSASNRDRYTEAFF; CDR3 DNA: TGCAGTGCTAGCAACAGGGATAGGTACACTGAAGCTTTCTTT
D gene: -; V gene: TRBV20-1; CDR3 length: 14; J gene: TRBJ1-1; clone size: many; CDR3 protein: CSARENRAGAEAFF; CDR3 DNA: TGCAGTGCTAGAGAGAATAGGGCAGGGGCTGAAGCTTTCTTT
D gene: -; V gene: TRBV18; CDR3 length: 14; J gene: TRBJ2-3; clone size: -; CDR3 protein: CASSPGGTTDTQYF; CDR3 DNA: TGTGCCAGCTCACCTGGCGGGACCACAGATACGCAGTATTTT
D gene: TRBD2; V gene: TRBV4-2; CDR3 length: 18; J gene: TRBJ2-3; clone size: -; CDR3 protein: CASSQGSTSRPSTDTQYF; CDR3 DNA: TGTGCCAGCAGCCAAGGGTCGACTAGCCGACCTAGCACAGATACGCAGTATTTT
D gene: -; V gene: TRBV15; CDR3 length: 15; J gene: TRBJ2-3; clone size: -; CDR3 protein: CATSRTGTPEDTQYF; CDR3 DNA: TGTGCCACCAGCAGAACCGGGACACCAGAAGATACGCAGTATTTT
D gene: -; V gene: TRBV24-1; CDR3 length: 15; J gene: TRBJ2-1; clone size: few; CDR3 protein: CATSDAGPSYNEQFF; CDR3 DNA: TGTGCCACCAGTGATGCCGGGCCTTCCTACAATGAGCAGTTCTTC
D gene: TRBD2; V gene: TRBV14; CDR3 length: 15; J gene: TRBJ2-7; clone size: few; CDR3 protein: CASSQLLAGADEQYF; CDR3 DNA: TGTGCCAGCAGCCAACTCCTAGCGGGAGCAGACGAGCAGTACTTC
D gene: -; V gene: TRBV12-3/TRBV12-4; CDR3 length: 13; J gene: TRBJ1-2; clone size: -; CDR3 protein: CASSFGRAGGYTF; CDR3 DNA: TGTGCCAGCAGTTTTGGCAGGGCGGGGGGCTACACCTTC
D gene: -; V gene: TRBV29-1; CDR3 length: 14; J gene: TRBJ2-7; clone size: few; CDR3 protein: CSVDGITGVDEQYF; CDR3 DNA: TGCAGCGTTGACGGGATAACAGGTGTGGACGAGCAGTACTTC
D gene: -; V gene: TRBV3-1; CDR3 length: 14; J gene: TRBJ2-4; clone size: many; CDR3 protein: CASSQGTRQSIQYF; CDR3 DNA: TGTGCCAGCAGCCAAGGGACACGGCAAAGCATTCAGTACTTC
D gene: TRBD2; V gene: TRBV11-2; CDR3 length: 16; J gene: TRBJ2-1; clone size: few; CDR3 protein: CASSPSRTSGRKEQFF; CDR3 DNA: TGTGCCAGCAGCCCCAGTAGGACTAGCGGGAGAAAAGAGCAGTTCTTC
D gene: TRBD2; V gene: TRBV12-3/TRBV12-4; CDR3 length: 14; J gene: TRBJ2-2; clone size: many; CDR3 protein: CASGRASGTGELFF; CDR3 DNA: TGTGCCAGCGGGAGGGCTAGCGGGACCGGGGAGCTGTTTTTT
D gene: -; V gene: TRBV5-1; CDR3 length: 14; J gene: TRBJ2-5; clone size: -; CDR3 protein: CASSVASAQETQYF; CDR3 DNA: TGCGCCAGCAGCGTGGCTAGTGCTCAAGAGACCCAGTACTTC
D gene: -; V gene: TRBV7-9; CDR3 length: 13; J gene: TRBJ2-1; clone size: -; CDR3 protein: CASNKPSYNEQFF; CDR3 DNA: TGTGCCAGCAACAAACCTTCCTACAATGAGCAGTTCTTC
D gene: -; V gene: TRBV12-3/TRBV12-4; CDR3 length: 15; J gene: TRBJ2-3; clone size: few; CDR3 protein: CASSTGLLYTDTQYF; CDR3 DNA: TGTGCCAGCAGTACGGGACTTCTATACACAGATACGCAGTATTTT
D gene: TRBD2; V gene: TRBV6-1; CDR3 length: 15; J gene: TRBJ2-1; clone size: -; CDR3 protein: CASSRTSGRFSEQFF; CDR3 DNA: TGTGCCAGCAGTCGGACTAGCGGGAGGTTTAGTGAGCAGTTCTTC
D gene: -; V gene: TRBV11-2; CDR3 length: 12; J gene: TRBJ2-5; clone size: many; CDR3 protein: CASSFWLETQYF; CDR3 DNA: TGTGCCAGCAGTTTTTGGCTGGAGACCCAGTACTTC
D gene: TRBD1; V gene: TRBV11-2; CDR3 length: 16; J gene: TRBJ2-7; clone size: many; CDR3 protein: CASSLGGTGFSYEQYF; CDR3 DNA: TGTGCCAGCAGCTTAGGTGGGACAGGGTTCTCCTACGAGCAGTACTTC
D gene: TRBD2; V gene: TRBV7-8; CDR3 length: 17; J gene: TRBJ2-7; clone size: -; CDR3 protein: CASSLNLGEGRRYEQYF; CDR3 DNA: TGTGCCAGCAGCTTAAATTTGGGGGAGGGCCGGAGATACGAGCAGTACTTC
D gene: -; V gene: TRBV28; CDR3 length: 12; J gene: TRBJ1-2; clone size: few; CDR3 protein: CFPRRRDYGYTF; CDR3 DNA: TGTTTCCCTCGAAGAAGGGACTATGGCTACACCTTC
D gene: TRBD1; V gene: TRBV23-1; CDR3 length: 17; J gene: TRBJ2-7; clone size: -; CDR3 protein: CASRLIPGQGHLYEQYF; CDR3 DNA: TGCGCCAGCAGGTTAATTCCGGGACAGGGTCACCTTTACGAGCAGTACTTC
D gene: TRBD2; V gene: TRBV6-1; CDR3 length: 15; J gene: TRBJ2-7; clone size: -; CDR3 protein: CASKGTSGRYYEQYF; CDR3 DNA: TGTGCCAGCAAAGGGACTAGCGGTCGGTACTACGAGCAGTACTTC
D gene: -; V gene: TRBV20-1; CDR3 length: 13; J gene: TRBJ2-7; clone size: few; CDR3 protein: CSATRGNSYEQYF; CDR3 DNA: TGCAGTGCTACCCGGGGGAACTCCTACGAGCAGTACTTC
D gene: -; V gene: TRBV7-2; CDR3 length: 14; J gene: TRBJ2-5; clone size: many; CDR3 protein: CASSLNRGHETQYF; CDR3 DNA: TGTGCCAGCAGCTTAAATAGAGGCCACGAGACCCAGTACTTC
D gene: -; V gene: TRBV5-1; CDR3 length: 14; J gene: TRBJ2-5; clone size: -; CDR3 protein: CASRVSGRRETQYF; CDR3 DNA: TGCGCCAGCAGGGTATCGGGGAGAAGAGAGACCCAGTACTTC
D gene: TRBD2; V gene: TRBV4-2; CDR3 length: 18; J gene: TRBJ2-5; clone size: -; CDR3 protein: CASSRIVSTSGKQETQYF; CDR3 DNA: TGTGCCAGCAGCCGGATTGTATCGACTAGCGGGAAACAAGAGACCCAGTACTTC
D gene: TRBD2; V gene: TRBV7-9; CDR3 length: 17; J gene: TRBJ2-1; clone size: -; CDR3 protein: CASSPPFPSGRLNEQFF; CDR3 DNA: TGTGCCAGCAGCCCCCCTTTTCCTAGCGGGAGATTGAATGAGCAGTTCTTC
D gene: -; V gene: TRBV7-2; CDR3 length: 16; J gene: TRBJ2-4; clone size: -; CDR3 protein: CASSLVGGAAKNIQYF; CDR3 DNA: TGTGCCAGCAGCTTAGTCGGCGGAGCGGCCAAAAACATTCAGTACTTC
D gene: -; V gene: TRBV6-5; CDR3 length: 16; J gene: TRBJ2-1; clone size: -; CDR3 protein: CASSYSPNFSYNEQFF; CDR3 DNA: TGTGCCAGCAGTTACTCCCCCAACTTCTCCTACAATGAGCAGTTCTTC
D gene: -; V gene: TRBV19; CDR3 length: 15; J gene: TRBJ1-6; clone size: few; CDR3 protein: CASSQPRGSNSPLHF; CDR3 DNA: TGTGCCAGTAGCCAACCGAGGGGAAGTAATTCACCCCTCCACTTT
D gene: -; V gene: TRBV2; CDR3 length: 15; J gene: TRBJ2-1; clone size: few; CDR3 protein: CASSEGSPVYNEQFF; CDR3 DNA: TGTGCCAGCAGTGAAGGTAGCCCGGTCTACAATGAGCAGTTCTTC
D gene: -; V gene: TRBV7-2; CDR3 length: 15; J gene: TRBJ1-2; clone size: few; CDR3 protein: CASSFGRFGSYGYTF; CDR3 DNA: TGTGCCAGCAGCTTCGGGAGGTTTGGAAGCTATGGCTACACCTTC
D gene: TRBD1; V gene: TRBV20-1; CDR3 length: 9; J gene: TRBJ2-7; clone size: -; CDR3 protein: CSGGTGRLF; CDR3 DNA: TGCAGTGGGGGGACAGGGAGGCTCTTC
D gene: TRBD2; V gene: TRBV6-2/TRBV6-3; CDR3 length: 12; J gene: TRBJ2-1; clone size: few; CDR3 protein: CASSYTSGSRVF; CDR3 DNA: TGTGCCAGCAGTTATACTAGCGGGAGCAGGGTCTTC
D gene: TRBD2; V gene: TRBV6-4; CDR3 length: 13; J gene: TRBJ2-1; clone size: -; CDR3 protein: CASSGGSKNEQFF; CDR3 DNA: TGTGCCAGCAGTGGCGGGAGCAAAAATGAGCAGTTCTTC
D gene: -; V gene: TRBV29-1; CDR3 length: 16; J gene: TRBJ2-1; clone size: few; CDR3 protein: CSVASGYRAPHNEQFF; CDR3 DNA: TGCAGCGTTGCCTCCGGGTACAGGGCGCCCCACAATGAGCAGTTCTTC
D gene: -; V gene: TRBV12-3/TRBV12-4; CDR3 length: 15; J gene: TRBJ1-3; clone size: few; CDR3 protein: CASSPGRNSGNTIYF; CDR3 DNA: TGTGCCAGCAGTCCGGGACGAAACTCTGGAAACACCATATATTTT
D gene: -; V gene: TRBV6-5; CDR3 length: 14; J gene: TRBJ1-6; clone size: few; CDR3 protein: CASSFSTGNSPLHF; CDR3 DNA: TGTGCCAGCAGTTTTTCGACGGGAAATTCACCCCTCCACTTT
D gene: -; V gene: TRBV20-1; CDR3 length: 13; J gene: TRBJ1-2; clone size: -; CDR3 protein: CSATSGKARGYTF; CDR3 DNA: TGCAGTGCTACTTCAGGGAAGGCCAGGGGCTACACCTTC
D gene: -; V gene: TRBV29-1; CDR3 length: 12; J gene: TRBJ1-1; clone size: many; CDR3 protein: CSAAPPTEEAFF; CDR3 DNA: TGCAGCGCTGCCCCCCCCACAGAGGAAGCTTTCTTT
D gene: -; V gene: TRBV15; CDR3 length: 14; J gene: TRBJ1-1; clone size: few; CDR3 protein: CATSRVADNTEAFF; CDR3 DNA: TGTGCCACCAGCAGAGTGGCGGATAACACTGAAGCTTTCTTT
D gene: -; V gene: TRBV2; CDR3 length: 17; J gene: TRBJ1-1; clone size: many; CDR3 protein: CANPGPLGGRQHTEAFF; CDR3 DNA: TGTGCCAACCCGGGTCCCTTAGGGGGGAGACAACACACTGAAGCTTTCTTT
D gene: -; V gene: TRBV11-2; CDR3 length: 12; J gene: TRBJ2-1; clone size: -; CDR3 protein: CASSPGVWEQFF; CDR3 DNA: TGTGCCAGCAGTCCGGGAGTATGGGAGCAGTTCTTC
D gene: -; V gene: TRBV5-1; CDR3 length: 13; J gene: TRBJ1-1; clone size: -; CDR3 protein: CATRRRLDTEAFF; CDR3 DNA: TGCGCGACCCGGAGAAGATTAGACACTGAAGCTTTCTTT
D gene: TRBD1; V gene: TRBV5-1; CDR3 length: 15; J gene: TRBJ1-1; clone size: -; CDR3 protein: CASSLGQNLNTEAFF; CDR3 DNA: TGCGCCAGCAGCCTGGGACAGAACTTGAACACTGAAGCTTTCTTT